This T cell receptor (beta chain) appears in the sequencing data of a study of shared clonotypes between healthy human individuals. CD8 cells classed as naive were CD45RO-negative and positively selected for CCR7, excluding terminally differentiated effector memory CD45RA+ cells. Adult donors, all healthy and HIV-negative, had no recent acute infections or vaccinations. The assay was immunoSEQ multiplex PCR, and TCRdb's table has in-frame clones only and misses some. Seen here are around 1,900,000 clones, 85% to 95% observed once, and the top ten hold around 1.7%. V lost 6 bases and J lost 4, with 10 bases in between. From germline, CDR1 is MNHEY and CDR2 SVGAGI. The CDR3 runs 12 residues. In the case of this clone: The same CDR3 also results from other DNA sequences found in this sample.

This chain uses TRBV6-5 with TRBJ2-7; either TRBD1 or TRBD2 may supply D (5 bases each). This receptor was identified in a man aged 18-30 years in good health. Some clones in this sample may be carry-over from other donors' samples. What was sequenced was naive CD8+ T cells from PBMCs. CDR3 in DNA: TGTGCCAGCAGCCCGGGACCTTACGAGCAGTACTTC. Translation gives CASSPGPYEQYF.